Listed here is a single T cell receptor beta chain. The antigen is unknown. These data originate in a study of OX40 agonist ivuxolimab in advanced cancers. Study information: Ivuxolimab was delivered to patients intravenously every 2 weeks at doses spanning 0.01 to 10 mg/kg. Overall study results and limits: Relative to CD4+ cells, CD8+ T cells on average had more expanded clones.

V lost 0 bases, J lost 6 bases, and 14 bases lay in between. The germline gives CDR1 SGHRS, CDR2 YFSETQ. This CDR3 region has 15 residues. Sequencing used immunoSEQ multiplex PCR; TCRdb keeps in-frame clones, though not all of them. Among around 20,000 clones listed, approximately 82% were seen once. The material was CD4+ or CD8+ T cells sorted from blood, obtained in a trial of the OX40 agonist ivuxolimab. The TCR comes from an adult with an advanced solid tumor such as melanoma, head and neck, liver or kidney cancer. The chain carries TRBV5-1 and TRBJ2-3; no firm D call. CDR3 loop: CASSLVKGSVDTQYF. The CDR3 DNA reads as TGCGCCAGCAGCTTGGTTAAAGGGTCAGTGGATACGCAGTATTTT.